This record looks at one T cell receptor (beta chain) sequence and its context. What it binds is unknown. V shed 5 bases and J shed 12 bases, with 17 bases lying between them. This CDR3 is built from 12 residues. Germline V gene lookup returns CDR1 SQVTM and CDR2 ANQGSEA. This sample is part of a study of cytomegalovirus exposure and HLA in healthy donors. Notes on the study in general: Listed as cytomegalovirus-associated were 150 to 200 TCR beta chains. Reported performance of the classifier showed diagnosis of cytomegalovirus status with high specificity and sensitivity. Testing in vitro showed three CMV-associated chains specific for CMV antigens. The finding came from a later analysis; first-cohort TCR clusters tended to co-occur in the roughly 120 validation repertoires.

Assay used: immunoSEQ multiplex PCR; TCRdb lists only in-frame clones, some missing. The repertoire has 150,000 to 200,000 clones, 84% of them found once; the top ten carry over 5.5%. The source material was PBMCs. The chain has TRBV29-1 and TRBJ2-1; tentative D call: TRBD2 (5 bases). This receptor was obtained from a man aged 18 to 29 in good health and CMV-seropositive. This chain's CDR3 is CSVLPPQRAQFF. The CDR3 coding sequence is TGCAGCGTTCTTCCCCCCCAGAGGGCGCAGTTCTTC.